Shown below are 29 T cell receptor beta chains from a single sample sequenced in a study of graft-versus-host responses after intestinal transplantation. Some clones are missing from TCRdb's copy, which holds only in-frame ones; the method was immunoSEQ multiplex PCR. The sample lists roughly 23,000 clones; approximately 40% were seen once. Investigators plated 200,000 CFSE-labeled responder cells together with 200,000 irradiated stimulator cells labeled with violet dye. Sequenced material: alloreactive CD8+ T cells from a mixed lymphocyte reaction culture, taken before transplantation. Subset indicated: CFSE-low proliferating T cells sorted from roughly 6-day pre-transplant mixed lymphocyte reaction (GvH or HvG direction). The source of these receptors is a human patient who was an organ donor for intestinal transplantation.

This clone has only a few counts. V and J are TRBV12-5 and TRBJ2-1; no firm D call. Germline assignment: CDR1 LGHNT and CDR2 FRNRAP. CDR3 size: 15 residues. Trimming removed 3 bases at V and 4 bases at J, with 13 bases between. The chain's CDR3 is CASGFDTKIYNEQFF. The CDR3 DNA sequence: TGTGCTAGTGGTTTCGACACCAAAATATACAATGAGCAGTTCTTC.

This clone was seen more than once but under ten times. V usage is TRBV28 and J usage is TRBJ2-2; TRBD1 agrees at 7 bases. CDR1 is MDHEN, CDR2 SYDVKM, per germline. Unmatched junction bases numbered 12, after V lost 5 bases and J lost 3 bases. CDR3 size: 17 residues. The CDR3 sequence: CASSLRGQGFHTGELFF. CDR3 bases: TGTGCCAGCAGTCTTAGGGGGCAGGGCTTTCACACCGGGGAGCTGTTTTTT. Drawing the rest from reference TRBV28 and TRBJ2-2, the complete variable domain is DVKVTQSSRYLVKRTGEKVFLECVQDMDHENMFWYRQDPGLGLRLIYFSYDVKMKEKGDIPEGYSVSREKKERFSLILESASTNQTSMYLCASSLRGQGFHTGELFFGEGSRLTVL.

This clone has a handful of counts. The rearrangement joins TRBV4-3 to TRBJ2-7; a possible D gene is TRBD1 (5 bases). V was clipped by 9 bases and J by 2 bases, with 11 bases between them. The CDR3 is made up of 12 amino acids. Germline V lookup: CDR1 LGHNA, CDR2 YSLEER. In DNA, the CDR3 is TGCGCCAGAACAGGCTACCCCTACGAGCAGTACTTC. This gives the protein CARTGYPYEQYF.

The CDR3 spells CASSPAAWGGNQPQHF. DNA of the CDR3: TGTGCCAGCAGCCCCGCCGCTTGGGGAGGCAATCAGCCCCAGCATTTT. The V call is TRBV27, the J call TRBJ1-5; no firm D call. The CDR3 has 16 amino acids. CDR1 MNHEY and CDR2 SMNVEV come from the germline V gene (reference sequence). V lost 6 bases and J 2 bases, leaving 17 bases between the germline ends.

V gene TRBV4-1 combines with J gene TRBJ2-3, with D tentatively TRBD2 (5 bases). This CDR3 is built from 16 residues. Germline V gene lookup returns CDR1 MGHRA and CDR2 YSYEKL. V was shortened by 1 base and J by 0 bases, with 11 bases between the two germline ends. The CDR3 region is CASSQAGFPSTDTQYF. Here the CDR3 DNA reads TGCGCCAGCAGCCAAGCGGGGTTCCCTAGCACAGATACGCAGTATTTT.

The chain uses TRBV6-5 and TRBJ2-7, with 11 bases matching TRBD2. The CDR3 has 16 residues. V gave up 2 bases and J gave up 4 bases; unmatched junction bases: 7. The germline V gene has CDR1 MNHEY and CDR2 SVGAGI. The chain's CDR3 is CASSYGLASGGYEQYF. The CDR3, as DNA: TGTGCCAGCAGTTACGGGTTGGCTAGCGGGGGGTACGAGCAGTACTTC.

The chain recombines TRBV4-3 with TRBJ1-5; D is uncertain. V lost 0 bases and J lost 7, with 10 bases in between. The CDR3 runs 14 residues. Germline CDR1 LGHNA, CDR2 YSLEER. CDR3 sequence: CASSQDLVWQPQHF. Here the CDR3 DNA reads TGCGCCAGCAGCCAAGATCTCGTGTGGCAGCCCCAGCATTTT.

The rearrangement links TRBV11-3 to TRBJ1-2; D is uncertain. This CDR3 contains 14 residues. Trimming took 5 bases from V and 6 from J, leaving 16 bases between them. Germline V gene data show CDR1 as SGHNT and CDR2 as YENEEA. CDR3 coding DNA: TGTGCCAGCAGCCCGACCGGTGGGAGGGATGGCTACACCTTC. Translating it yields CASSPTGGRDGYTF.

This rearrangement joins TRBV19 to TRBJ1-5, with D perhaps TRBD1 (5 bases). From germline, CDR1 is LNHDA and CDR2 SQIVND (reference sequence). The CDR3 runs 14 residues. V was shortened by 1 base and J by 7 bases, with 11 bases between the two germline ends. CDR3 region: CASSIGGEIQPQHF. In DNA form, the CDR3 reads TGTGCCAGTAGTATAGGGGGGGAAATCCAGCCCCAGCATTTT.

As concerns this clone: One junction end does not reproduce the germline sequence, and a read error may be involved. The chain links TRBV6-6 to TRBJ2-1; weak D call: TRBD2 (7 bases). CDR1 is MNHNY, CDR2 SVGAGI, per germline (reference sequence). CDR3 length: 16 residues. CDR3 bases: TGTGCCAGCAGGTACTTAGGGGGGGTATCCTACAATGAGCAGTTCTTC. This encodes CASRYLGGVSYNEQFF.

This clone was detected a few times. The chain links TRBV6-5 to TRBJ2-7, with D perhaps TRBD2 (5 bases). The germline CDR1 and CDR2 sequences are MNHEY and SVGAGI. Trimming cost V 2 bases and J 2 bases, with 7 bases left between them. The CDR3 covers 13 residues. The CDR3 coding sequence is TGTGCCAGCAGTTACGGACTCACCTACGAGCAGTACTTC. It encodes CASSYGLTYEQYF.

CDR3 region: CASSVAGATDTQYF. DNA for the CDR3: TGTGCCAGCAGCGTAGCGGGAGCCACAGATACGCAGTATTTT. V is TRBV9 and J is TRBJ2-3, with D tentatively TRBD2 (6 bases). V was pared by 0 bases and J by 2 bases, with 7 bases between. This CDR3 comprises 14 residues. CDR1 and CDR2 from the germline V gene are SGDLS and YYNGEE.

The CDR3, as DNA: TGTGCCTGGGCAGGCGGGGAAAGTGACTACAATGAGCAGTTCTTC. It codes for CAWAGGESDYNEQFF. The chain has TRBV30 and TRBJ2-1, with a possible D match to TRBD2 (6 bases). This CDR3 spans 15 amino acids. Deletions cut 5 bases from V and 3 bases from J, with 17 bases between. Germline CDR1 is GTSNPN and CDR2 is SVGIG (reference sequence). The whole variable domain, filled in from reference TRBV30 and TRBJ2-1, reads SQTIHQWPATLVQPVGSPLSLECTVEGTSNPNLYWYRQAAGRGLQLLFYSVGIGQISSEVPQNLSASRPQDRQFILSSKKLLLSDSGFYLCAWAGGESDYNEQFFGPGTRLTVL.

This clone was observed a handful of times. The genes are TRBV6-1 and TRBJ1-2; unclear D gene. This CDR3 has 12 amino acids. Germline loops: CDR1 MNHNS, CDR2 SASEGT. The V end lost 4 bases, the J end lost 5 bases, and 8 bases lay between the germline ends. CDR3 loop: CASSGEEYGYTF. The CDR3 bases are TGTGCCAGCAGTGGGGAGGAGTATGGCTACACCTTC.

This chain joins TRBV9 and TRBJ2-7; D gene ambiguous. The CDR3 spans 12 residues. V lost 4 bases and J 3 bases, leaving 8 bases between the germline ends. Germline V CDR1 and CDR2: SGDLS, YYNGEE. The CDR3, as DNA: TGTGCCAGCAGCCTTGACGGCTACGAGCAGTACTTC. It specifies CASSLDGYEQYF.

A remark on this clone: This may arise from a read error, as a much more abundant clone is one base away. Additional DNA sequences in this sample encode the identical CDR3. V usage is TRBV10-1 and J usage is TRBJ2-7, with unresolved D. CDR1 and CDR2 from the germline V gene are WNHNN and SYGVQD (reference sequence). The V end was cut by 10 bases, the J end by 2 bases, with 12 bases between. CDR3 length: 12 residues. The CDR3 coding sequence is TGCGCCACGGACCCTGATACCTACGAGCAGTACTTC. It specifies CATDPDTYEQYF.

In this sample, this clone is medium-sized (0.01 to 0.1%). The chain couples TRBV4-2 to TRBJ1-4, with D tentatively TRBD1 (5 bases). The V gene's germline CDR1 is LGHNA and CDR2 YNFKEQ. The V end was cut by 0 bases, the J end by 4 bases, with 12 bases between. The CDR3 totals 16 residues. The CDR3 region is CASSQEGWGINEKLFF. The DNA for the CDR3 is TGTGCCAGCAGCCAAGAGGGCTGGGGCATTAATGAAAAACTGTTTTTT.

The chain recombines TRBV4-1 with TRBJ2-7; tentatively, D is TRBD2 (6 bases). This CDR3 contains 15 residues. The V and J ends lost 0 bases and 5 bases respectively, with 14 bases between them. Germline assignment: CDR1 MGHRA and CDR2 YSYEKL. The CDR3 loop is CASSQELASVHEQYF. In DNA, the CDR3 is TGCGCCAGCAGCCAAGAACTAGCTAGCGTCCACGAGCAGTACTTC.

Judged by abundance, this clone is medium-sized. V is TRBV5-1 and J is TRBJ2-1; D not certain. Trimming took off 4 bases at V and 4 bases at J, with 15 bases between the two ends. Germline CDR1 SGHRS, CDR2 YFSETQ. The CDR3 runs 15 residues. CDR3 sequence reads: CASSPSPKIYNEQFF. The CDR3 nucleotides are TGCGCCAGCAGCCCTTCACCGAAGATTTACAATGAGCAGTTCTTC.

J is TRBJ2-7 and V is TRBV7-9; 11 nucleotides match TRBD1. The V gene's germline CDR1 is SEHNR and CDR2 FQNEAQ (reference sequence). J was trimmed by 4 bases and V by 5 bases; bases with no gene match: 4. CDR3 length: 14 amino acids. CDR3 loop: CASSPWDRGYEQYF. The CDR3 DNA sequence: TGTGCCAGCAGCCCTTGGGACAGGGGGTACGAGCAGTACTTC.

This clone was found a few times. One end of the junction does not line up with germline, which may come from a read error. The chain has TRBV10-3 and TRBJ2-7, with no clear D. The germline CDR1 and CDR2 sequences are ENHRY and SYGVKD. The CDR3 is 13 residues long. For the CDR3, the DNA is TGTGCCAGCAGTGAAATTGACTCCTACGAGCAGTACTTC. Its translation is CASSEIDSYEQYF.

V gene TRBV5-1 combines with J gene TRBJ2-1, with D unclear. Germline V CDR1 and CDR2: SGHRS, YFSETQ. The CDR3 is 12 residues long. Deletions cut 0 bases from V and 10 bases from J, with 8 bases between. The CDR3 sequence is CASSLASVEQFF. CDR3 nucleotide sequence: TGCGCCAGCAGCTTGGCGTCAGTAGAGCAGTTCTTC.

This clone turned up a few times. The rearrangement joins TRBV6-5 to TRBJ2-2, with D uncertain. Trimming took off 7 bases at V and 5 bases at J, with 8 bases between the two ends. The CDR3 runs to 12 residues. Germline CDR1 MNHEY, CDR2 SVGAGI. CDR3 in DNA: TGTGCCAGCACCTCCCAGACCGGGGAGCTGTTTTTT. This gives the protein CASTSQTGELFF.

The chain employs TRBV9 and TRBJ2-1, with D possibly being TRBD2 (5 bases). V dropped 3 bases and J dropped 5 bases, with 15 bases sitting between them. This CDR3 region has 15 residues. The germline V gene encodes CDR1 SGDLS and CDR2 YYNGEE. CDR3: CASSAHGLEDNEQFF. The CDR3 bases are TGTGCCAGCAGCGCTCACGGACTGGAAGACAATGAGCAGTTCTTC. The variable domain in full, completed from reference TRBV9 and TRBJ2-1, reads DSGVTQTPKHLITATGQRVTLRCSPRSGDLSVYWYQQSLDQGLQFLIQYYNGEERAKGNILERFSAQQFPDLHSELNLSSLELGDSALYFCASSAHGLEDNEQFFGPGTRLTVL.

This clone was counted between two and nine times. The gene calls are TRBV30 and TRBJ2-1; TRBD2 aligns across 9 bases. V trimming: 5 bases; J trimming: 7 bases; junction bases outside the gene matches: 0. The CDR3 has 11 amino acids. In germline, CDR1 is GTSNPN, CDR2 SVGIG (reference sequence). The CDR3 protein is CAWGLANEQFF. Here the CDR3 DNA reads TGTGCCTGGGGACTAGCGAATGAGCAGTTCTTC.

This clone showed up just a few times. The rearrangement uses TRBV13 and TRBJ2-7, with D maybe TRBD2 (6 bases). Germline assignment: CDR1 PRHDT and CDR2 FYEKMQ (reference sequence). The CDR3 is made up of 15 amino acids. Between the trimmed V and J ends, which lost 4 bases and 2 bases, there was a span of 15 bases. The CDR3 DNA reads as TGTGCCAGCAGCTCCCCTTGGGACTCCGCCTACGAGCAGTACTTC. This gives the protein CASSSPWDSAYEQYF.

This clone was counted only a few times. The rearrangement joins TRBV6-5 to TRBJ2-5; 11 bases fit TRBD2. Germline V gene data show CDR1 as MNHEY and CDR2 as SVGAGI. The CDR3 has 15 amino acids. V trimming: 8 bases; J trimming: 0 bases; junction bases outside the gene matches: 5. CDR3 in DNA: TGTGCCAGCGGGACTAGCGGTTTGTACCAAGAGACCCAGTACTTC. This translates into CASGTSGLYQETQYF.

This chain links TRBV27 with TRBJ2-7; D ambiguous. The CDR3 sequence is 17 residues long. V gave up 5 bases and J gave up 0 bases, with 20 bases separating them. Germline V lookup: CDR1 MNHEY, CDR2 SMNVEV (reference sequence). In DNA form, the CDR3 reads TGTGCCAGCAGTCCATACTCCTCCCCCGGGTCCTCCTACGAGCAGTACTTC. Its protein product is CASSPYSSPGSSYEQYF.

This clone was detected a few times. The chain carries TRBV4-2 and TRBJ2-1; D unclear. This CDR3 spans 16 amino acids. Trimming took off 0 bases at V and 0 bases at J, with 9 bases between the two ends. Germline V gene data show CDR1 as LGHNA and CDR2 as YNFKEQ. This CDR3 reads CASSQETTGSYNEQFF. CDR3 in DNA: TGTGCCAGCAGCCAAGAAACAACCGGCTCCTACAATGAGCAGTTCTTC.